One sample yielded the 19 T cell receptor beta chains listed below, sequenced in a study of tumour-infiltrating T cells in Burkitt lymphoma. The data were produced by immunoSEQ multiplex PCR, yet TCRdb's version contains in-frame clones alone and is incomplete. The sample yields some 15,000 clones, around 30% seen once. Input material: tumor tissue. These receptors all stem from a human donor with diffuse large B-cell lymphoma.

The V gene is TRBV10-3, the J gene TRBJ2-1, with TRBD1 identical over 10 bases. The V segment lost 3 bases and the J segment 8 bases; nucleotides outside the gene matches: 7. Germline values: CDR1 ENHRY, CDR2 SYGVKD. This CDR3 contains 15 residues. The CDR3 nucleotides read TGTGCCATCAGTGAACCGGGACAGGGGTCTTATGAGCAGTTCTTC. It encodes CAISEPGQGSYEQFF.

This chain joins TRBV5-6 and TRBJ2-2; D remains ambiguous. This CDR3 comprises 12 residues. The V end lost 4 bases, the J end lost 3 bases, and 4 bases lay between the germline ends. CDR1 and CDR2 (germline): SGHDT, YYEEEE. The CDR3 loop reads CASSLYTGELFF. DNA of the CDR3: TGTGCCAGCAGCCTATACACCGGGGAGCTGTTTTTT.

This clone was counted only a few times. The same CDR3 can be traced to other DNA sequences in this sample. The DNA of the CDR3 is TGTGCCTGGAGTGTAGGTCAGGGGACCACTGAAGCTTTCTTT. This translates into CAWSVGQGTTEAFF. The genes are TRBV30 and TRBJ1-1, with a tentative D call TRBD1 (6 bases). The CDR3 contains 14 residues. CDR1 and CDR2 from the germline V gene are GTSNPN and SVGIG (reference sequence). Trimming stripped 0 bases from V and 4 bases from J, with 12 bases between.

There are a few counts of this clone. The chain uses TRBV7-8 and TRBJ2-7, with TRBD2 matching over 7 bases. The junction had 9 bases not matched to a gene; V was cut back by 5 bases and J by 5 bases. The CDR3 is 14 residues long. Germline V gene sequence: CDR1 SGHVS, CDR2 FQNEAQ. As DNA, the CDR3 is TGTGCCAGCAGCCACACTGGGAGGGTCCACGAGCAGTACTTC. Translated: CASSHTGRVHEQYF.

The chain has TRBV29-1 and TRBJ2-5; 13 nucleotides agree with TRBD2. The length of the CDR3 is 14 residues. Germline loops: CDR1 SQVTM, CDR2 ANQGSEA. With V trimmed by 4 bases and J by 5 bases, 4 bases remained unmatched. CDR3 loop: CSVVGLAGVETQYF. CDR3 DNA: TGCAGCGTTGTTGGACTAGCGGGAGTGGAGACCCAGTACTTC.

This clone was detected a few times. The genes are TRBV4-1 and TRBJ1-1; D is uncertain. V was clipped by 4 bases and J by 5 bases, with 8 bases between them. The germline V gene encodes CDR1 MGHRA and CDR2 YSYEKL. The CDR3 covers 12 residues. The CDR3 loop is CASSPGGTEAFF. The CDR3 DNA reads as TGCGCCAGCAGCCCGGGAGGGACTGAAGCTTTCTTT.

The chain joins TRBV11-2 to TRBJ1-2; D is possibly TRBD1 (5 bases). CDR3 length: 15 residues. V was trimmed by 6 bases and J by 3 bases, leaving 17 bases between them. Germline V gives CDR1 SGHAT, CDR2 FQNNGV. CDR3 DNA: TGTGCCAGCAGTGCCCGGGCCAGGGTGGACTATGGCTACACCTTC. This gives the protein CASSARARVDYGYTF.

The chain is built from TRBV5-4 and TRBJ2-1, with 14 bases lining up with TRBD2. The CDR3 is 17 residues long. The V and J ends lost 3 bases and 5 bases, in that order; junction bases with no gene match: 7. The germline V gene encodes CDR1 SGHNT and CDR2 YYREEE (reference sequence). The CDR3 spells CASSSGLAGDFNNEQFF. The CDR3 bases are TGTGCCAGCAGCTCGGGACTAGCGGGAGACTTCAACAATGAGCAGTTCTTC.

This clone turned up a few times. V is TRBV5-4 and J is TRBJ2-6, with D uncertain. From germline, CDR1 is SGHNT and CDR2 YYREEE (reference sequence). The CDR3 has 15 amino acids. The germline V and J ends were trimmed by 4 bases and 0 bases, with 8 bases remaining between them. The CDR3 reads CASSTYSSGANVLTF. The CDR3 bases are TGTGCCAGCAGCACATACAGCTCTGGGGCCAACGTCCTGACTTTC.

V and J are TRBV9 and TRBJ1-1; D remains ambiguous. Germline lookup yields CDR1 SGDLS and CDR2 YYNGEE. The CDR3 length is 14 residues. Trimming took off 1 base at V and 0 bases at J, with 7 bases between the two ends. The CDR3 region is CASSVNNMNTEAFF. CDR3 sequence (DNA): TGTGCCAGCAGCGTAAATAACATGAACACTGAAGCTTTCTTT.

A few counts support this clone. The rearrangement joins TRBV5-6 to TRBJ1-2; the match to TRBD1 covers 9 bases. The germline gives CDR1 SGHDT, CDR2 YYEEEE. The CDR3 length is 15 residues. V lost 1 base to trimming and J lost 7 bases; unmatched junction nucleotides: 8. DNA for the CDR3: TGTGCCAGCAGCTTGTCGCAAACAGGGGGCTTTGGCTACACCTTC. Protein product: CASSLSQTGGFGYTF.

The gene calls are TRBV5-1 and TRBJ2-2; D unclear. This CDR3 spans 16 amino acids. Between the trimmed V and J ends, which lost 4 bases and 2 bases, there was a span of 15 bases. Germline V CDR1 and CDR2: SGHRS, YFSETQ. CDR3 nucleotides: TGCGCCAGCAGCCCGTGGGCAGGCGATAACACCGGGGAGCTGTTTTTT. This gives the protein CASSPWAGDNTGELFF. The complete variable domain, with remaining parts taken from reference TRBV5-1 and TRBJ2-2, reads KAGVTQTPRYLIKTRGQQVTLSCSPISGHRSVSWYQQTPGQGLQFLFEYFSETQRNKGNFPGRFSGRQFSNSRSEMNVSTLELGDSALYLCASSPWAGDNTGELFFGEGSRLTVL.

This clone was observed a handful of times. The V gene is TRBV6-6, the J gene TRBJ1-1; no clear D. The CDR3 is 13 amino acids. Germline V gene data show CDR1 as MNHNY and CDR2 as SVGAGI (reference sequence). V was cut by 5 bases and J by 3 bases, with 10 bases left in between. CDR3 DNA sequence: TGTGCCAGCAGTCACATAGAGGACACTGAAGCTTTCTTT. Protein sequence: CASSHIEDTEAFF.

This clone showed up just a few times. This chain uses TRBV19 with TRBJ1-5, with no clear D. Trimming took 1 base from V and 4 from J, leaving 2 bases between them. Germline V lookup: CDR1 LNHDA, CDR2 SQIVND (reference sequence). The CDR3 spans 12 residues. CDR3 loop: CASSIANQPQHF. As DNA, the CDR3 is TGTGCCAGTAGTATAGCTAATCAGCCCCAGCATTTT.

This chain joins TRBV5-4 and TRBJ1-1; 9 bases agree with TRBD1. V shed 4 bases and J 3 bases; nucleotides not matched to a gene: 10. CDR1 and CDR2 (germline): SGHNT, YYREEE (reference sequence). This CDR3 has 16 amino acids. CDR3: CASSRNRGHRDTEAFF. The CDR3 DNA sequence: TGTGCCAGCAGCAGAAACAGGGGGCACCGCGACACTGAAGCTTTCTTT.

This chain connects TRBV6-6 to TRBJ1-2; no firm D call. Trimming cost V 2 bases and J 5 bases, with 12 bases left between them. From germline, CDR1 is MNHNY and CDR2 SVGAGI (reference sequence). CDR3 length: 14 amino acids. CDR3 DNA: TGTGCCAGCAGTTACGCCCAAACCGGATATGGCTACACCTTC. This encodes CASSYAQTGYGYTF.

In its sample, this clone was seen once. The chain combines TRBV19 with TRBJ1-1; D is perhaps TRBD1 (5 bases). Trimming cost V 5 bases and J 6 bases, with 16 bases left between them. The CDR3 extends over 14 amino acids. CDR1 and CDR2 (germline): LNHDA, SQIVND (reference sequence). CDR3 nucleotide sequence: TGTGCCAGTAGTCCGGGGACCGGAACGGCTGAAGCTTTCTTT. Translated, it gives CASSPGTGTAEAFF.

The chain is built from TRBV7-9 and TRBJ2-5; D not certain. The CDR3 covers 15 residues. V was clipped by 7 bases and J by 2 bases, with 17 bases between them. Germline-derived CDR1 and CDR2 are SEHNR and FQNEAQ (reference sequence). The CDR3 protein is CASKLPGLGQETQYF. The DNA for the CDR3 is TGTGCCAGCAAACTACCGGGCCTCGGGCAAGAGACCCAGTACTTC.

This clone was observed a handful of times. J is TRBJ1-2 and V is TRBV13; 7 bases align to TRBD1. The V and J ends lost 1 base and 6 bases, in that order; junction bases with no gene match: 8. Germline V CDR1 and CDR2: PRHDT, FYEKMQ (reference sequence). The CDR3 covers 15 residues. Here the CDR3 reads CASSLEGGHLDGYTF. CDR3 nucleotides: TGTGCCAGCAGCTTAGAAGGGGGCCACTTGGATGGCTACACCTTC.